Shown below are 13 T cell receptor beta chains from a single sample sequenced in a study of cytomegalovirus exposure and HLA in healthy donors. Data came from immunoSEQ multiplex PCR; TCRdb stores just in-frame clones and leaves some out. This sample carries hundreds of thousands of clones, about 92% of them seen once, and the ten largest clones take around 3.3%. Sequences were obtained from PBMCs. Receptors were obtained from a woman in her twenties or thirties in good health and CMV-seronegative.

The chain has TRBV5-6 and TRBJ2-1, with D perhaps matching TRBD1 (6 bases). CDR1 SGHDT and CDR2 YYEEEE come from the germline V gene. The CDR3 runs to 15 residues. Between the trimmed V and J ends, which lost 4 bases and 9 bases, there was a span of 20 bases. The CDR3 nucleotides are TGTGCCAGCAGCGAGGACAGCCGCTGGACGGCTGAGCAGTTCTTC. This sequence encodes CASSEDSRWTAEQFF. Full variable domain (missing parts from reference TRBV5-6 and TRBJ2-1): DAGVTQSPTHLIKTRGQQVTLRCSPKSGHDTVSWYQQALGQGPQFIFQYYEEEERQRGNFPDRFSGHQFPNYSSELNVNALLLGDSALYLCASSEDSRWTAEQFFGPGTRLTVL.

V is TRBV28 and J is TRBJ2-7, with 11 bases lining up with TRBD1. CDR1 MDHEN and CDR2 SYDVKM come from the germline V gene. Trimming cost V 3 bases and J 4 bases; bases outside gene matches: 5. CDR3 size: 15 residues. CDR3 sequence: CASSFSGQGAYEQYF. The CDR3 nucleotides read TGTGCCAGCAGTTTCTCTGGACAGGGGGCTTACGAGCAGTACTTC.

The chain uses TRBV29-1 and TRBJ2-7; no firm D call. The CDR3 is 11 amino acids. Germline V lookup: CDR1 SQVTM, CDR2 ANQGSEA. The V and J ends lost 6 bases and 0 bases respectively, with 6 bases between them. CDR3 sequence (DNA): TGCAGCGTCTACAACTCCTACGAGCAGTACTTC. It specifies CSVYNSYEQYF.

The J gene is TRBJ2-3, the V gene TRBV13; perhaps TRBD2 as D (5 bases). In germline, CDR1 is PRHDT, CDR2 FYEKMQ (reference sequence). V lost 4 bases to trimming and J lost 4 bases, with 15 bases between them. This CDR3 is 15 amino acids long. The CDR3 here is CASSSEGEGSDTQYF. The DNA for the CDR3 is TGTGCCAGCAGCTCTGAGGGAGAAGGTTCAGATACGCAGTATTTT.

This chain joins TRBV9 and TRBJ2-2; D gene ambiguous. This CDR3 is 13 amino acids long. V was pared by 4 bases and J by 5 bases, with 9 bases between. Germline CDR1 SGDLS, CDR2 YYNGEE. Here the CDR3 reads CASSTRETGELFF. The CDR3 DNA is TGTGCCAGCAGCACGCGAGAAACCGGGGAGCTGTTTTTT.

This clone was observed a single time. CDR3 DNA sequence: TGTGCCAGCAGCCAATTAGACTCGGGGACTTTCTACGAGCAGTACTTC. It codes for CASSQLDSGTFYEQYF. The chain combines TRBV16 with TRBJ2-7; TRBD2 is a possible D gene (6 bases). Trimming cost V 1 base and J 3 bases, with 16 bases left between them. Germline-derived CDR1 and CDR2 are KGHSY and FQNENV. The CDR3 covers 16 residues.

CDR3 nucleotides: TGTGCCAGCAGCAACCGGGACAGGGGGTTGAATGAGCAGTTCTTC. This codes for CASSNRDRGLNEQFF. The chain links TRBV21-1 to TRBJ2-1; the table's TRBD1 call for D was not verified on the DNA. TRBV21-1 represents a pseudogene. This CDR3 region has 15 residues.

J is TRBJ2-4 and V is TRBV7-9; D may be TRBD2 (6 bases). Germline CDR1 is SEHNR and CDR2 is FQNEAQ (reference sequence). This CDR3 has 17 residues. The germline V and J ends were trimmed by 3 bases and 0 bases, with 15 bases remaining between them. The CDR3 loop is CASSLEVWGEAKNIQYF. The CDR3 DNA follows: TGTGCCAGCAGCTTGGAGGTTTGGGGGGAAGCCAAAAACATTCAGTACTTC. Complete variable domain (other parts from reference TRBV7-9 and TRBJ2-4): DTGVSQNPRHKITKRGQNVTFRCDPISEHNRLYWYRQTLGQGPEFLTYFQNEAQLEKSRLLSDRFSAERPKGSFSTLEIQRTEQGDSAMYLCASSLEVWGEAKNIQYFGAGTRLSVL.

This rearrangement joins TRBV29-1 to TRBJ1-2; 7 nucleotides agree with TRBD1. The germline gives CDR1 SQVTM, CDR2 ANQGSEA. This CDR3 is built from 14 residues. V gave up 6 bases and J gave up 4 bases; unmatched junction bases: 11. As DNA, the CDR3 is TGCAGCGTGGGACAGACAGGGTCCGCCTATGGCTACACCTTC. As protein: CSVGQTGSAYGYTF.

The rearrangement uses TRBV13 and TRBJ1-2; D unclear. CDR3 size: 13 residues. Per germline, CDR1 PRHDT and CDR2 FYEKMQ (reference sequence). The V gene lost 5 bases and the J gene lost 6 bases, with 13 bases spanning the gap. This CDR3 is CASSPPLPNGYTF. The DNA of the CDR3 is TGTGCCAGCAGCCCACCATTACCCAATGGCTACACCTTC.

The chain joins TRBV2 to TRBJ1-2; 7 bases map to TRBD1. The CDR3 totals 14 residues. CDR1 SNHLY and CDR2 FYNNEI come from the germline V gene. V shed 4 bases and J 8 bases; nucleotides not matched to a gene: 10. CDR3 sequence: CASSAGTVRPGYTF. The CDR3 nucleotides are TGTGCCAGCAGTGCCGGGACAGTTCGGCCCGGCTACACCTTC.

The V and J genes are TRBV10-2 and TRBJ2-7; D is tentatively TRBD1 or TRBD2 (6 bases each). The V and J ends lost 5 bases and 0 bases respectively, with 11 bases between them. CDR1 is WSHSY, CDR2 SAAADI, per germline. The length of the CDR3 is 14 residues. The DNA of the CDR3 is TGCGCCAGCAGTTCGGGGGACATCTCCTACGAGCAGTACTTC. Residues: CASSSGDISYEQYF.

The V gene is TRBV6-1, the J gene TRBJ1-1, with D possibly TRBD1 on 5 matching bases. The germline V gene encodes CDR1 MNHNS and CDR2 SASEGT. The V and J ends lost 0 bases and 5 bases respectively, with 10 bases between them. There are 14 residues in the CDR3. The CDR3 coding sequence is TGTGCCAGCAGTGAAGCCCAGGGATGGACTGAAGCTTTCTTT. Amino acids: CASSEAQGWTEAFF.